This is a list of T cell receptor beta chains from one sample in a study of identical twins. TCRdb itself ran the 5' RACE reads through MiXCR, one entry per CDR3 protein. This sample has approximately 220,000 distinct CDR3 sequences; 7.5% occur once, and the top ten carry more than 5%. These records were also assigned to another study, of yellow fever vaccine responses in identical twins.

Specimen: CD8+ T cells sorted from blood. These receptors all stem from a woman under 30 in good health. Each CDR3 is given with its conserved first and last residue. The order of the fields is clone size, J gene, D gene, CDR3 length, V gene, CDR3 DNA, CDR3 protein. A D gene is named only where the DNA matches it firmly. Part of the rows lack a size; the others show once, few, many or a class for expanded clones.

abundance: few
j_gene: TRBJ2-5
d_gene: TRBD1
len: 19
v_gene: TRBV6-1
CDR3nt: TGTGCCAGCAGACCCTTTCCGCATCGGGACAGGGTAATAAGAGAGACCCAGTACTTC
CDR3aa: CASRPFPHRDRVIRETQYF

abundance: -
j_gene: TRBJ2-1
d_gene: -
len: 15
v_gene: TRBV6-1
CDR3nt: TGTGCCAGCAGTGACCAGGAGTTGTCCTACAATGAGCAGTTCTTC
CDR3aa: CASSDQELSYNEQFF

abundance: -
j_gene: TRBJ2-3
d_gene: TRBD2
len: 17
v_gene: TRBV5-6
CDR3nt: TGTGCCAGCAGCTTGGCCCCTAGCGGGAGTCCAAAGAATACGCAGTATTTT
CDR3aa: CASSLAPSGSPKNTQYF

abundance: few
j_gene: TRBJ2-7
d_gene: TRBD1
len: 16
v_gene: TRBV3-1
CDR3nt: TGTGCCAGCAGCCAAGATCATGGGACAGGCCTCTACGAGCAGTACTTC
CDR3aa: CASSQDHGTGLYEQYF

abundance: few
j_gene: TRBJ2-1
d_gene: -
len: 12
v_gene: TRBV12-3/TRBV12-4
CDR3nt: TGTGCCAGCAGTTTAGCGGTTAATGAGCAGTTCTTC
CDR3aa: CASSLAVNEQFF

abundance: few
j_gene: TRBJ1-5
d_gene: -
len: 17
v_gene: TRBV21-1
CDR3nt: TGTGCCAGCAGCAAAGCCGCGGGGGCGATATCCAATCAGCCCCAGCATTTT
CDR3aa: CASSKAAGAISNQPQHF

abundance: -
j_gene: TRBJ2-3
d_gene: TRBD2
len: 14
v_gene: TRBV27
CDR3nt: TGTGCCAGCAGCAGCGGGGGGGCTCGGGATACGCAGTATTTT
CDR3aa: CASSSGGARDTQYF

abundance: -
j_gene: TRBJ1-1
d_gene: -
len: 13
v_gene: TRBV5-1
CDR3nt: TGCGCCAGCAGCCCCCTCAGGGACACTGAAGCTTTCTTT
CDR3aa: CASSPLRDTEAFF

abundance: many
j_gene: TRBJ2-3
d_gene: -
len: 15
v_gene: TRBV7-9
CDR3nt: TGTGCCAGCAGCTTAGCACTAGCTCCCGCAGATACGCAGTATTTT
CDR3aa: CASSLALAPADTQYF

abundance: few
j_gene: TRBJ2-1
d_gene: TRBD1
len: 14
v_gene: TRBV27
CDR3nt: TGTGCCAGCAGTTTCATAGCGACAGGGTCGTTGCAGTTCTTC
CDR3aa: CASSFIATGSLQFF

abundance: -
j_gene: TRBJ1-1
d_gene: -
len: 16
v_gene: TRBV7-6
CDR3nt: TGTGCCAGCAGCTTAAGCTCCGGCAGGTTGGATACTGAAGCTTTCTTT
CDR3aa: CASSLSSGRLDTEAFF

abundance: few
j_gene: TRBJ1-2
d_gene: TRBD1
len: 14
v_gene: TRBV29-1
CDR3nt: TGCAGCGTTGAGGACAGGGGGGTTAGCTATGGCTACACCTTC
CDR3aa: CSVEDRGVSYGYTF

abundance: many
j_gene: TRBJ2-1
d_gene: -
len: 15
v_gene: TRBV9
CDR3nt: TGTGCCAGCAGCGTAGGGCCCCAAGAGGGCCATGAGCAGTTCTTC
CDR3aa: CASSVGPQEGHEQFF

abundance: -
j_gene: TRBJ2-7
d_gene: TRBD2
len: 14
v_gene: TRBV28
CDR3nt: TGTGCCAGCAGGGTTACTAGCGGGACCTACGAGCAGTACTTC
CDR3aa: CASRVTSGTYEQYF

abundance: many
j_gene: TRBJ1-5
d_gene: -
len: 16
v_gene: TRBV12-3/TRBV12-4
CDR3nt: TGTGCCAGCAGTTTAGCGCCTTGGGGGGCCAATCAGCCCCAGCATTTT
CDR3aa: CASSLAPWGANQPQHF

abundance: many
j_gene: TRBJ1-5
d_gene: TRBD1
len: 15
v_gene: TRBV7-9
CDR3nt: TGTGCCAGCAGCATGACCGGGACAGGGAGTCAGCCCCAGCATTTT
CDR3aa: CASSMTGTGSQPQHF

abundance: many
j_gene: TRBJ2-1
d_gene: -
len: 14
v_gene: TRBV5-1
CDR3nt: TGCGCCAGCAGCTTGTGGGACACGGGGAATGAGCAGTTCTTC
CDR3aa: CASSLWDTGNEQFF

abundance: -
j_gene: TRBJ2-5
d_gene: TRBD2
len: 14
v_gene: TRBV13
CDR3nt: TGTGCCAGCAGCTCTCTAGCGGGGCAAGAGACCCAGTACTTC
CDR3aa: CASSSLAGQETQYF

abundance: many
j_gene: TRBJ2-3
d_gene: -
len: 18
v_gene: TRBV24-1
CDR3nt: TGTGCCACCAGTGATCCTAAGGACGGAAGCACGCTACAAGATACGCAGTATTTT
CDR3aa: CATSDPKDGSTLQDTQYF

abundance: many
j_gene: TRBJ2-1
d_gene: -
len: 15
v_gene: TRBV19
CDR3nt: TGTGCCAGTAGTTGGTCAGGAAGCTCCTACAATGAGCAGTTCTTC
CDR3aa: CASSWSGSSYNEQFF

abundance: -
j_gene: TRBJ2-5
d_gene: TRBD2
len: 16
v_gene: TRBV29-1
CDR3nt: TGCAGCGTTGAAGACCTAGCGGGAGTAGGGGGAGAGACCCAGTACTTC
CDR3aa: CSVEDLAGVGGETQYF

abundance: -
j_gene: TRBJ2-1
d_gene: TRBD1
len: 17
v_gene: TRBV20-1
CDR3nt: TGCAGTGCTAGAGTCCGGACAGGGGGTTTACCCTACAATGAGCAGTTCTTC
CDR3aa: CSARVRTGGLPYNEQFF

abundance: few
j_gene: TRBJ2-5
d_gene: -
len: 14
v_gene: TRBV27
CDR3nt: TGTGCCAGCAGACCGGGACACCTCCAAGAGACCCAGTACTTC
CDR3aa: CASRPGHLQETQYF

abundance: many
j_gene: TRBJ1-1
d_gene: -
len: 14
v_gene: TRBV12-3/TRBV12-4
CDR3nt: TGTGCCAGCAGTCCCCCCGGCCCGTGGACTGAAGCTTTCTTT
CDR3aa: CASSPPGPWTEAFF

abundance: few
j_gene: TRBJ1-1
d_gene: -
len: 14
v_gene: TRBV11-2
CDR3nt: TGTGCCAGCAGCTCCTTAAGGGGGTACACTGAAGCTTTCTTT
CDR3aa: CASSSLRGYTEAFF

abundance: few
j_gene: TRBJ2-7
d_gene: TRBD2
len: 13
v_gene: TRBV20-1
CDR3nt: TGCAGTGCTAGGATCGGGAGGGCCTTCGAGCAGTACTTC
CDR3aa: CSARIGRAFEQYF

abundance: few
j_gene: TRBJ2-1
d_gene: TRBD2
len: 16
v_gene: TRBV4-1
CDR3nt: TGCGCCAGCAGCCAAGATCTAGCGGGAGCCTACAATGAGCAGTTCTTC
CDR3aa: CASSQDLAGAYNEQFF

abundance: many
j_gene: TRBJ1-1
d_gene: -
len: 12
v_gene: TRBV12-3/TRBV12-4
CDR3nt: TGTGCCAGCAGTTTTGAGGGAACTGAAGCTTTCTTT
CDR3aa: CASSFEGTEAFF

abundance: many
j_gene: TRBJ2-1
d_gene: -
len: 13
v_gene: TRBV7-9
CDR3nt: TGTGCCAGCAGCTACGGTACCACGTCCGAGCAGTTCTTC
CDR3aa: CASSYGTTSEQFF

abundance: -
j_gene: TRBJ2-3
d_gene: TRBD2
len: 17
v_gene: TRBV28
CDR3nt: TGTGCCATCCGACCCCGAGGACTAGCGGGTTTAAGAGATACGCAGTATTTT
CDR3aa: CAIRPRGLAGLRDTQYF

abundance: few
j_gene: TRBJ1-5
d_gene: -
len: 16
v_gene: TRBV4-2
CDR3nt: TGTGCCAGCAGCCAAGAAGAGGGGGAGGCCAATCAGCCCCAGCATTTT
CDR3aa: CASSQEEGEANQPQHF

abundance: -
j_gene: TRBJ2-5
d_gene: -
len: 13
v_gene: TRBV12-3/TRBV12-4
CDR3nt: TGTGCCAGCAGTTGGACAGATCAAGAGACCCAGTACTTC
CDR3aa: CASSWTDQETQYF

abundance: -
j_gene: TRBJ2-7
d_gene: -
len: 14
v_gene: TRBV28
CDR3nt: TGTGCCAGCAGTTTACGGGGCGGGAACTACGAGCAGTACTTC
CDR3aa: CASSLRGGNYEQYF

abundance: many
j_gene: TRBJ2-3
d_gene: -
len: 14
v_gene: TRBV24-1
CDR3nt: TGTGCCACCAGTGATTTGCAGAACTTAGATACGCAGTATTTT
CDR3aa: CATSDLQNLDTQYF

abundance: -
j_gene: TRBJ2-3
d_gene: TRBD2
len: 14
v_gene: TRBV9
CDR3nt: TGTGCCAGCAGCGTAGGGCGGGAGAGAGATACGCAGTATTTT
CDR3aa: CASSVGRERDTQYF

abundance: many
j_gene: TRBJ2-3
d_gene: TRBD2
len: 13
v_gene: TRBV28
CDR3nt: TGTGCCGCGGCGGGGGAGAACGCAGATACGCAGTATTTT
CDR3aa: CAAAGENADTQYF

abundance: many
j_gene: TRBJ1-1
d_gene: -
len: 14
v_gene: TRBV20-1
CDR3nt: TGCAGTGCTAGAGATCTAAAGGAGAACACTGAAGCTTTCTTT
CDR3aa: CSARDLKENTEAFF

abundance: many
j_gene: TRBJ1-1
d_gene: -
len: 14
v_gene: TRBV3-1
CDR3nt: TGTGCCAGCAGCTTTTCTGGACAAAACACTGAAGCTTTCTTT
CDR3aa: CASSFSGQNTEAFF

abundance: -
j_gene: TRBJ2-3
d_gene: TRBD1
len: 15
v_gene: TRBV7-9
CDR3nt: TGTGCCAGCAGCCCCTCAGGGGGCACAACAGATACGCAGTATTTT
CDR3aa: CASSPSGGTTDTQYF

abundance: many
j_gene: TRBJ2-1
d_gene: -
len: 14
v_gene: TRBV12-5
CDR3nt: TGTGCTAGTGGTTTGACTAGCAGAGACAATGAGCAGTTCTTC
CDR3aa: CASGLTSRDNEQFF

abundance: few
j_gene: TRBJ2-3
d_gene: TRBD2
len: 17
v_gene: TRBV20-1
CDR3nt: TGCAGTGCTAGAGATCGGTATCTAGCGGGGGGTACAGATACGCAGTATTTT
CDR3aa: CSARDRYLAGGTDTQYF

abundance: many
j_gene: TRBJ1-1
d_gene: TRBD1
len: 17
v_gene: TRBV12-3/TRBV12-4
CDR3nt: TGTGCCAGCAGTTTACGCGCCGGGACAGGGCCGAACACTGAAGCTTTCTTT
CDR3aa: CASSLRAGTGPNTEAFF

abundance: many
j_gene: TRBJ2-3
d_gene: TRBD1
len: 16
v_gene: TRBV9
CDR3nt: TGTGCCAGCAGCGTAGAGCCGGGACAGGGCGCAGATACGCAGTATTTT
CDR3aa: CASSVEPGQGADTQYF

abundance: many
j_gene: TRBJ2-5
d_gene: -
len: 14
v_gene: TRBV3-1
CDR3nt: TGTGCCAGCAGCCAATTCGGAACCTCGGAGACCCAGTACTTC
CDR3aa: CASSQFGTSETQYF

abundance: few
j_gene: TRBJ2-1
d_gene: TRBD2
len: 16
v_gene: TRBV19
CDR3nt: TGTGCCAGTAGGGAGGGCGGACTAGCGGGATACAATGAGCAGTTCTTC
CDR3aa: CASREGGLAGYNEQFF

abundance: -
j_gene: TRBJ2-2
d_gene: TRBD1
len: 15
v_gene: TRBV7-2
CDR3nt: TGTGCCAGCAGCCAGGGACAGGACCCCACCGGGGAGCTGTTTTTT
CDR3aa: CASSQGQDPTGELFF

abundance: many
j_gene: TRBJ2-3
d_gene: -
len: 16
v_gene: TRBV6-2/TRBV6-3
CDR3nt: TGTGCCAGCAGTTACCCACCGGGAGAAGGTAGTGATACGCAGTATTTT
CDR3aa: CASSYPPGEGSDTQYF

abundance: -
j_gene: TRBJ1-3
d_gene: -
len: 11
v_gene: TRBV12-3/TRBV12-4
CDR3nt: TGTGCCAGCAGAACTGGAAACACCATATATTTT
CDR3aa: CASRTGNTIYF

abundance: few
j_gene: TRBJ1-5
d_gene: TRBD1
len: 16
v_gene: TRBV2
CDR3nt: TGTGCCAGCAGTCTTAGGACAGGAGATAGCAATCAGCCCCAGCATTTT
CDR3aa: CASSLRTGDSNQPQHF

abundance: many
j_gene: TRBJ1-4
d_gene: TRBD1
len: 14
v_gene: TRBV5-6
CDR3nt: TGTGCCAGCAGCTGGACAGGCGAGGGGGAAAAACTGTTTTTT
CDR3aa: CASSWTGEGEKLFF

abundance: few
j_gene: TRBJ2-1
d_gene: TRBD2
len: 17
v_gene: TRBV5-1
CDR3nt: TGCGCCAGCAGCCAGACTAGCGGGGGGGCGAACTACAATGAGCAGTTCTTC
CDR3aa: CASSQTSGGANYNEQFF

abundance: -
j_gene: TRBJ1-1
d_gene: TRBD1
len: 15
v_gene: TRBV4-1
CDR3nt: TGCGCCAGCAGCCAGGAGGACAGGGAGGACACTGAAGCTTTCTTT
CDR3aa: CASSQEDREDTEAFF

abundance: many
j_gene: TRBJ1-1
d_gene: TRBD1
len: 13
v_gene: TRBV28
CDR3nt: TGTGCCAGCAGCACGGACAGGGTCACTGAAGCTTTCTTT
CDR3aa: CASSTDRVTEAFF

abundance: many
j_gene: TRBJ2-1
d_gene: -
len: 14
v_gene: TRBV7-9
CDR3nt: TGTGCCAGCAGCCTCGTGAGCCATGGCGATGAGCAGTTCTTC
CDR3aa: CASSLVSHGDEQFF

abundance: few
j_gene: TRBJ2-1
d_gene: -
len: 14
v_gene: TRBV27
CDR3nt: TGTGCCAGCAGTTTTCTGGGCAGGGAGCATGAGCAGTTCTTC
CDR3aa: CASSFLGREHEQFF